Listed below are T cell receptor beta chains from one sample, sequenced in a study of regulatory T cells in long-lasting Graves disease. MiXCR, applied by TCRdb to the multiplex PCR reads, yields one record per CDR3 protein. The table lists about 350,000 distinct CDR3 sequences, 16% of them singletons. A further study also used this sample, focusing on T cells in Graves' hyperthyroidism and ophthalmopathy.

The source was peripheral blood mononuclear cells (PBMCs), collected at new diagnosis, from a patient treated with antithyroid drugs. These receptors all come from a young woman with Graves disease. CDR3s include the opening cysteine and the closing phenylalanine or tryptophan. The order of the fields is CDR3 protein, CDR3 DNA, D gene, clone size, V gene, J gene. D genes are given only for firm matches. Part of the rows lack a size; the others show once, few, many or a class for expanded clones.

CDR3 protein: CASSLQGGWTQYF; CDR3 DNA: TGTGCCAGTAGTCTGCAGGGGGGGTGGACGCAGTATTTT; D gene: -; clone size: few; V gene: TRBV19; J gene: TRBJ2-3
CDR3 protein: CATSRDKVLSRLEAPDTQYF; CDR3 DNA: TGTGCCACCAGCAGAGATAAGGTCTTATCGCGACTGGAGGCCCCAGATACGCAGTATTTT; D gene: -; clone size: many; V gene: TRBV15; J gene: TRBJ2-3
CDR3 protein: CASSQVGHITYNSPLHF; CDR3 DNA: TGTGCCAGCAGCCAGGTCGGACATATCACCTATAATTCACCCCTCCACTTT; D gene: -; clone size: -; V gene: TRBV9; J gene: TRBJ1-6
CDR3 protein: CASSVGGDQNIQYF; CDR3 DNA: TGTGCCAGCAGCGTAGGCGGGGACCAAAACATTCAGTACTTC; D gene: -; clone size: -; V gene: TRBV9; J gene: TRBJ2-4
CDR3 protein: CASSLIGAEQFF; CDR3 DNA: TGTGCCAGCAGCTTAATTGGGGCTGAGCAGTTCTTC; D gene: -; clone size: many; V gene: TRBV7-3; J gene: TRBJ2-1
CDR3 protein: CASSESRGGLSTGELFF; CDR3 DNA: TGCGCCAGCAGTGAGTCGCGTGGGGGGTTGAGCACCGGGGAGCTGTTTTTT; D gene: -; clone size: many; V gene: TRBV10-1; J gene: TRBJ2-2
CDR3 protein: CASSFRNQGGETQYF; CDR3 DNA: TGTGCCAGCAGCTTTAGGAACCAGGGAGGGGAGACCCAGTACTTC; D gene: TRBD2; clone size: many; V gene: TRBV11-2; J gene: TRBJ2-5
CDR3 protein: CASTPADRGVDAQYF; CDR3 DNA: TGTGCCAGTACCCCAGCGGACAGGGGGGTTGACGCCCAGTACTTC; D gene: TRBD1; clone size: few; V gene: TRBV19; J gene: TRBJ2-5
CDR3 protein: CASSGPGLGQYF; CDR3 DNA: TGCGCCAGCAGCGGCCCGGGTCTCGGGCAGTATTTT; D gene: -; clone size: many; V gene: TRBV5-1; J gene: TRBJ2-3
CDR3 protein: CASSYLTEINYGYTF; CDR3 DNA: TGTGCCAGCAGTTACCTGACAGAGATTAACTATGGCTACACCTTC; D gene: -; clone size: few; V gene: TRBV10-2; J gene: TRBJ1-2
CDR3 protein: CASLLGSSGSGNTIYF; CDR3 DNA: TGTGCCAGCCTTCTCGGGAGTTCGGGCTCTGGAAACACCATATATTTT; D gene: -; clone size: -; V gene: TRBV12-3/TRBV12-4; J gene: TRBJ1-3
CDR3 protein: CASSLVGSDVYGYTF; CDR3 DNA: TGTGCCAGCAGTTTAGTAGGAAGCGACGTCTATGGCTACACCTTC; D gene: -; clone size: -; V gene: TRBV27; J gene: TRBJ1-2
CDR3 protein: CASSPLAAAYNEQFF; CDR3 DNA: TGTGCCAGCAGCCCGCTAGCGGCCGCCTACAATGAGCAGTTCTTC; D gene: TRBD2; clone size: -; V gene: TRBV12-3/TRBV12-4; J gene: TRBJ2-1
CDR3 protein: CASSAIRDNSYGYTF; CDR3 DNA: TGTGCCAGCAGCGCTATCCGGGACAACTCTTATGGCTACACCTTC; D gene: -; clone size: few; V gene: TRBV11-2; J gene: TRBJ1-2
CDR3 protein: CASSLAWRGEPSGANVLTF; CDR3 DNA: TGCGCCAGCAGCCTGGCGTGGAGGGGGGAACCGTCTGGGGCCAACGTCCTGACTTTC; D gene: -; clone size: many; V gene: TRBV5-1; J gene: TRBJ2-6
CDR3 protein: CSARGPQDSSSSYNSPRHF; CDR3 DNA: TGCAGTGCTAGAGGTCCGCAGGACAGCTCAAGCTCCTATAATTCACCCCGCCACTTT; D gene: -; clone size: -; V gene: TRBV20-1; J gene: TRBJ1-6
CDR3 protein: CASRSYLAGLQETQYF; CDR3 DNA: TGTGCCAGCAGGTCCTACCTAGCGGGGCTCCAAGAGACCCAGTACTTC; D gene: TRBD2; clone size: -; V gene: TRBV6-1; J gene: TRBJ2-5
CDR3 protein: CASTPNPTGDARYGYTF; CDR3 DNA: TGCGCCAGCACCCCCAACCCCACAGGGGACGCTCGTTATGGCTACACCTTC; D gene: TRBD1; clone size: -; V gene: TRBV5-1; J gene: TRBJ1-2
CDR3 protein: CASSFSGRGGNEQFF; CDR3 DNA: TGCGCCAGCAGCTTTAGCGGGAGAGGGGGCAATGAGCAGTTCTTC; D gene: TRBD2; clone size: many; V gene: TRBV5-1; J gene: TRBJ2-1
CDR3 protein: CASSPGTGMNTGELFF; CDR3 DNA: TGTGCCAGCAGCCCCGGGACAGGGATGAACACCGGGGAGCTGTTTTTT; D gene: TRBD1; clone size: many; V gene: TRBV5-1; J gene: TRBJ2-2
CDR3 protein: CASSLTGGKETQYF; CDR3 DNA: TGTGCCAGCAGCTTAACGGGGGGGAAAGAGACCCAGTACTTC; D gene: TRBD2; clone size: many; V gene: TRBV7-3; J gene: TRBJ2-5
CDR3 protein: CASSRTWDTEAFF; CDR3 DNA: TGTGCCAGCAGTCGGACCTGGGACACTGAAGCTTTCTTT; D gene: -; clone size: many; V gene: TRBV6-1; J gene: TRBJ1-1
CDR3 protein: CASRSYLAGGPIRADTQYF; CDR3 DNA: TGTGCCAGCAGGTCCTACCTAGCGGGGGGACCAATCAGGGCAGATACGCAGTATTTT; D gene: TRBD2; clone size: -; V gene: TRBV6-2/TRBV6-3; J gene: TRBJ2-3
CDR3 protein: CASSPKGGDGAVMNTEAFF; CDR3 DNA: TGTGCCAGCTCACCCAAAGGGGGTGACGGGGCCGTAATGAACACTGAAGCTTTCTTT; D gene: -; clone size: many; V gene: TRBV18; J gene: TRBJ1-1
CDR3 protein: CASSYRAGELFF; CDR3 DNA: TGTGCCAGCAGCTACAGGGCGGGGGAGCTGTTTTTT; D gene: -; clone size: many; V gene: TRBV7-9; J gene: TRBJ2-2
CDR3 protein: CASSGKGQLEFSYEQYF; CDR3 DNA: TGTGCCAGCAGTGGGAAAGGACAGCTTGAGTTCTCCTACGAGCAGTACTTC; D gene: -; clone size: few; V gene: TRBV12-3/TRBV12-4; J gene: TRBJ2-7
CDR3 protein: CASLPGLDLHEQFF; CDR3 DNA: TGTGCCTCCCTTCCGGGACTAGATTTGCATGAGCAGTTCTTC; D gene: TRBD2; clone size: -; V gene: TRBV2; J gene: TRBJ2-1
CDR3 protein: CASSKRTDGLAKNIQYF; CDR3 DNA: TGTGCCAGCAGTAAACGGACAGACGGCTTAGCCAAAAACATTCAGTACTTC; D gene: -; clone size: few; V gene: TRBV6-1; J gene: TRBJ2-4
CDR3 protein: CASSLPGSEAFF; CDR3 DNA: TGTGCCAGCAGTTTACCTGGGTCTGAAGCTTTCTTT; D gene: -; clone size: few; V gene: TRBV27; J gene: TRBJ1-1
CDR3 protein: CASSDDGRVGNSPLHF; CDR3 DNA: TGTGCCAGCAGTGATGATGGCAGGGTAGGAAATTCACCCCTCCACTTT; D gene: -; clone size: many; V gene: TRBV2; J gene: TRBJ1-6
CDR3 protein: CASRARQGRKHQPQHF; CDR3 DNA: TGCGCCAGCAGAGCTAGACAGGGTCGCAAGCATCAGCCCCAGCATTTT; D gene: TRBD1; clone size: many; V gene: TRBV10-1; J gene: TRBJ1-5
CDR3 protein: CASSLTIDPDTQYF; CDR3 DNA: TGTGCCAGCAGCTTGACCATCGATCCAGATACGCAGTATTTT; D gene: -; clone size: -; V gene: TRBV5-8; J gene: TRBJ2-3
CDR3 protein: CASSLMGGLAGGNEQFF; CDR3 DNA: TGTGCCAGCAGCTTAATGGGCGGCCTAGCGGGAGGCAATGAGCAGTTCTTC; D gene: TRBD2; clone size: -; V gene: TRBV7-3; J gene: TRBJ2-1
CDR3 protein: CASELSGVGEQFF; CDR3 DNA: TGTGCCAGCGAACTATCGGGAGTCGGCGAGCAGTTCTTC; D gene: -; clone size: many; V gene: TRBV11-2; J gene: TRBJ2-1
CDR3 protein: CASSDLAGNTGELFF; CDR3 DNA: TGTGCCAGCAGTGACCTAGCGGGGAACACCGGGGAGCTGTTTTTT; D gene: TRBD2; clone size: -; V gene: TRBV6-4; J gene: TRBJ2-2
CDR3 protein: CASSLEVATNEKLFF; CDR3 DNA: TGTGCCAGCAGCTTGGAGGTCGCAACTAATGAAAAACTGTTTTTT; D gene: -; clone size: many; V gene: TRBV5-5; J gene: TRBJ1-4
CDR3 protein: CASTQEGESSYEQYF; CDR3 DNA: TGTGCCAGCACCCAGGAGGGCGAGAGCTCCTACGAGCAGTACTTC; D gene: -; clone size: many; V gene: TRBV7-9; J gene: TRBJ2-7
CDR3 protein: CASSNVGRGQYF; CDR3 DNA: TGTGCCAGCAGTAATGTAGGGCGCGGGCAGTACTTC; D gene: -; clone size: -; V gene: TRBV6-1; J gene: TRBJ2-7
CDR3 protein: CASSVNSLETQYF; CDR3 DNA: TGTGCCAGCAGCGTTAACAGCCTAGAGACCCAGTACTTC; D gene: -; clone size: few; V gene: TRBV9; J gene: TRBJ2-5
CDR3 protein: CAISERDEQFF; CDR3 DNA: TGTGCCATCAGTGAGCGGGATGAGCAGTTCTTC; D gene: -; clone size: many; V gene: TRBV10-3; J gene: TRBJ2-1
CDR3 protein: CASSPAVTYEQYF; CDR3 DNA: TGTGCCAGCTCACCGGCGGTCACCTACGAGCAGTACTTC; D gene: -; clone size: many; V gene: TRBV18; J gene: TRBJ2-7
CDR3 protein: CASAGGQGGKPQHF; CDR3 DNA: TGTGCCAGTGCAGGGGGACAGGGGGGAAAGCCCCAGCATTTT; D gene: TRBD1; clone size: -; V gene: TRBV19; J gene: TRBJ1-5
CDR3 protein: CASSESRVWGETQYF; CDR3 DNA: TGTGCCAGCAGTGAGTCCAGGGTATGGGGTGAGACCCAGTACTTC; D gene: -; clone size: many; V gene: TRBV6-1; J gene: TRBJ2-5
CDR3 protein: CASSQGTKSPLHF; CDR3 DNA: TGTGCCAGCAGCCAAGGAACTAAATCACCCCTCCACTTT; D gene: -; clone size: many; V gene: TRBV3-1; J gene: TRBJ1-6
CDR3 protein: CASSLFARAPYEQYF; CDR3 DNA: TGTGCCAGCAGTTTATTTGCGAGAGCTCCCTACGAGCAGTACTTC; D gene: -; clone size: many; V gene: TRBV27; J gene: TRBJ2-7
CDR3 protein: CASGREDSINQPQHF; CDR3 DNA: TGTGCCAGCGGCCGAGAGGACTCAATCAATCAGCCCCAGCATTTT; D gene: -; clone size: -; V gene: TRBV4-2; J gene: TRBJ1-5
CDR3 protein: CASSQDPRGSNYGYTF; CDR3 DNA: TGTGCCAGCAGCCAAGACCCCAGGGGGTCTAACTATGGCTACACCTTC; D gene: TRBD1; clone size: many; V gene: TRBV3-1; J gene: TRBJ1-2
CDR3 protein: CSARVRGRDYEQYF; CDR3 DNA: TGCAGTGCTAGAGTTCGGGGCAGGGACTACGAGCAGTACTTC; D gene: -; clone size: many; V gene: TRBV20-1; J gene: TRBJ2-7
CDR3 protein: CASSFSSQETQYF; CDR3 DNA: TGCGCCAGCAGCTTTTCCAGCCAAGAGACCCAGTACTTC; D gene: -; clone size: many; V gene: TRBV5-1; J gene: TRBJ2-5
CDR3 protein: CASSLGPAGVREQYF; CDR3 DNA: TGTGCCAGCAGCTTAGGTCCAGCGGGAGTACGGGAGCAGTACTTC; D gene: TRBD2; clone size: many; V gene: TRBV7-2; J gene: TRBJ2-7
CDR3 protein: CASSLARTSGRNEQFF; CDR3 DNA: TGTGCCAGCAGTTTAGCAAGGACTAGCGGGAGGAATGAGCAGTTCTTC; D gene: TRBD2; clone size: many; V gene: TRBV28; J gene: TRBJ2-1
CDR3 protein: CSARKGRGLIDTQYF; CDR3 DNA: TGCAGTGCACGAAAGGGGAGGGGGCTTATAGATACGCAGTATTTT; D gene: -; clone size: many; V gene: TRBV20-1; J gene: TRBJ2-3
CDR3 protein: CAGGHPYRTDTQYF; CDR3 DNA: TGTGCCGGGGGACACCCGTACCGCACAGATACGCAGTATTTT; D gene: -; clone size: few; V gene: TRBV6-1; J gene: TRBJ2-3
CDR3 protein: CASSHGQGGNEQFF; CDR3 DNA: TGCGCCAGCAGCCACGGACAGGGGGGCAATGAGCAGTTCTTC; D gene: TRBD1; clone size: many; V gene: TRBV5-1; J gene: TRBJ2-1
CDR3 protein: CASSATSGQETQYF; CDR3 DNA: TGTGCCAGCTCAGCTACTAGCGGCCAAGAGACCCAGTACTTC; D gene: TRBD2; clone size: -; V gene: TRBV18; J gene: TRBJ2-5
CDR3 protein: CASTTRTDWGFYGYTF; CDR3 DNA: TGTGCCAGTACCACTCGGACAGATTGGGGGTTCTATGGCTACACCTTC; D gene: -; clone size: -; V gene: TRBV19; J gene: TRBJ1-2
CDR3 protein: CASSPQTQTNTEAFF; CDR3 DNA: TGCGCCAGCAGCCCGCAGACTCAAACGAACACTGAAGCTTTCTTT; D gene: -; clone size: many; V gene: TRBV5-1; J gene: TRBJ1-1